The 5 T cell receptor beta chains below all came from one sample that was sequenced in a study of identical twins. TCRdb reanalysed the 5' RACE reads using MiXCR and keeps one entry per CDR3 protein. Seen here are approximately 890,000 distinct CDR3 sequences, over 9% observed once, and the top ten hold 1.5% to 2%. These data also formed part of another study, on yellow fever vaccine responses in identical twins.

Sequencing input: PBMCs. These receptors were collected from a woman younger than 35 in good health.

This clonotype was detected only a few times. CDR3 protein: CASRKTGEDTGELFF. In DNA, the CDR3 is TGTGCCAGCCGCAAAACAGGGGAGGACACCGGGGAGCTGTTTTTT. V is TRBV6-1 and J is TRBJ2-2; possibly TRBD1 for D (7 bases). Deletions cut 8 bases from V and 3 bases from J, with 16 bases between. This CDR3 region has 15 residues. Germline V gene sequence: CDR1 MNHNS, CDR2 SASEGT.

The genes are TRBV9 and TRBJ2-2; D is unclear. V lost 0 bases and J lost 3, with 6 bases in between. This CDR3 has 14 amino acids. The germline V gene encodes CDR1 SGDLS and CDR2 YYNGEE. CDR3 loop: CASSVDWDTGELFF. The CDR3 nucleotides read TGTGCCAGCAGCGTAGATTGGGACACCGGGGAGCTGTTTTTT.

CDR3 sequence reads: CASSLWTGEGYGYTF. The CDR3 coding sequence is TGTGCCAGTAGTCTATGGACAGGGGAAGGCTATGGCTACACCTTC. The V gene is TRBV19, the J gene TRBJ1-2, with 9 bases aligning to TRBD1. There are 15 residues in the CDR3. Germline assignment: CDR1 LNHDA and CDR2 SQIVND (reference sequence). Trimming took 5 bases from V and 4 from J; bases not matched to a gene: 8.

In its sample, this clonotype was seen a few times. V and J are TRBV7-8 and TRBJ2-3; tentatively, D is TRBD1 (6 bases). The CDR3 length is 16 residues. Germline V gene data show CDR1 as SGHVS and CDR2 as FQNEAQ. V lost 4 bases and J lost 0, with 14 bases in between. CDR3 region: CASSSQTGLSTDTQYF. DNA for the CDR3: TGTGCCAGCAGCTCCCAGACAGGCTTGAGCACAGATACGCAGTATTTT. The variable domain in full, completed from reference TRBV7-8 and TRBJ2-3, reads GAGVSQSPRYKVAKRGQDVALRCDPISGHVSLFWYQQALGQGPEFLTYFQNEAQLDKSGLPSDRFFAERPEGSVSTLKIQRTQQEDSAVYLCASSSQTGLSTDTQYFGPGTRLTVL.

V usage is TRBV6-1 and J usage is TRBJ1-1; perhaps TRBD1 as D (5 bases). The V gene lost 8 bases and the J gene lost 0 bases, with 13 bases spanning the gap. CDR3 length: 14 amino acids. Germline-derived CDR1 and CDR2 are MNHNS and SASEGT. The CDR3 DNA follows: TGTGCCAGCCGACAGAGACCAATGAACACTGAAGCTTTCTTT. Translated, it gives CASRQRPMNTEAFF.